What follows describes a single TCR beta chain. The CDR3 extends over 14 amino acids. The germline gives CDR1 LNHDA, CDR2 SQIVND (reference sequence). The ends lost 7 bases at V and 5 bases at J; junction bases unmatched: 7. Original processing notes: The authors estimated nucleated cell counts from reference gene primer amplification. This table comes from immunoSEQ multiplex PCR, and its TCRdb copy is limited to in-frame clones, with some not included. For V, J and clone size, that table is used; D and trimming come from the DNA. This sample has roughly 40,000 clones, with approximately 84% found just once. The record originates from a study of blood T cell repertoires in COVID-19. Study at large: Italy, Spain and the United States were the sources of the convalescent and acute COVID-19 samples. Nucleic acid was either cDNA or gDNA, and it came from T cells, B-cell-depleted T cells, or PBMCs.

The sample was peripheral blood. This chain links TRBV19 with TRBJ2-3; TRBD1 matches 9 bases. The TCR originated in a man aged 80 or over with active or convalescent COVID-19. CDR3 protein: CASIGDREVDTQYF. The CDR3 nucleotides read TGTGCCAGTATTGGGGACAGGGAGGTAGATACGCAGTATTTT.